This entry concerns a single T cell receptor beta chain. Its antigen is undetermined. This sample was included in a study of OX40 agonist ivuxolimab in advanced cancers. About the research overall: Partial responses were recorded for three patients, including one with hepatocellular carcinoma and two with cutaneous melanoma.

Data came from immunoSEQ multiplex PCR; TCRdb stores just in-frame clones and leaves some out. The data show some 69,000 clones, with 75% to 95% seen just once and roughly 0.54% held by the top ten. After removal of 1 base from V and 3 bases from J, the junction contained 3 bases not matched to a gene. Germline V gene sequence: CDR1 SGHNT, CDR2 YENEEA. CDR3 length equals 16 residues. Study-wide results and caveats: Expanded peripheral T-cell antigen specificity went undetermined.

Source: CD4+ or CD8+ T cells sorted from blood, taken in a trial of the OX40 agonist ivuxolimab. The chain couples TRBV11-3 to TRBJ2-5, with 12 bases that match TRBD2. The sequence came from an adult with an advanced solid tumor such as melanoma, head and neck, liver or kidney cancer. This CDR3 reads CASSLGLAGAEETQYF. The CDR3 DNA sequence: TGTGCCAGCAGCTTAGGACTAGCGGGAGCTGAAGAGACCCAGTACTTC.